This TCR beta chain comes out of a study of blood T cell repertoires in COVID-19. For recovered donors of Cohort 3, there were two negative PCRs, clearance, or symptom resolution. TCRdb's table, derived via immunoSEQ multiplex PCR, lists solely in-frame clones and lacks some. This sample has about 250,000 clones; 65% to 90% occur once, and the top ten carry around 15%. Germline CDR1 SGHNT, CDR2 YYREEE (reference sequence). The CDR3 runs to 17 residues. Deletions cut 4 bases from V and 2 bases from J, with 20 bases between. Sequencing used PBMCs or T cells enriched from blood (not recorded which). The TCR originated in a man between 18 and 35 years old who had recovered from COVID-19. V and J are TRBV5-4 and TRBJ2-3, with D maybe TRBD2 (5 bases). The CDR3, as DNA: TGTGCCAGCAGCGCCCGCACTGGGCCCGGGGACACAGATACGCAGTATTTT. The encoded protein is CASSARTGPGDTDTQYF.